Listed here are 6 T cell receptor beta chains from one sample, sequenced in a study of blood T cell repertoires in COVID-19. Some clones are missing from TCRdb's copy, which holds only in-frame ones; the method was immunoSEQ multiplex PCR. Here the sample spans some 67,000 clones, more than 75% being singletons. The sequenced sample consisted of peripheral blood. These TCRs come from a woman aged 60-75 years with acute or convalescent COVID-19.

V and J are TRBV19 and TRBJ2-3; no clear D gene. This CDR3 has 12 amino acids. V was shortened by 5 bases and J by 5 bases, with 8 bases between the two germline ends. Germline-derived CDR1 and CDR2 are LNHDA and SQIVND (reference sequence). The CDR3 bases are TGTGCCAGTAGTTCCCCGTTAGATACGCAGTATTTT. Translating gives CASSSPLDTQYF.

CDR3 bases: TGCGCCAGCAGTGAGCGGCAGGGACACCAGCCCCAGCATTTT. Its translation is CASSERQGHQPQHF. The chain links TRBV10-2 to TRBJ1-5; TRBD1 is a possible D gene (6 bases). This CDR3 is 14 amino acids long. Germline V gene lookup returns CDR1 WSHSY and CDR2 SAAADI. Trimming shortened V by 2 bases and J by 7 bases, and 12 bases separated the two germline ends.

The rearrangement uses TRBV7-9 and TRBJ1-1; a weak D match, TRBD1 (6 bases). With 5 bases removed from V and 3 bases from J, the gap between germline ends came to 16 bases. CDR1 is SEHNR and CDR2 is FQNEAQ in the germline V gene (reference sequence). CDR3 length equals 15 residues. CDR3 in amino acids: CASSRLGGGDTEAFF. The DNA for the CDR3 is TGTGCCAGCAGCCGATTAGGGGGTGGGGACACTGAAGCTTTCTTT.

V and J are TRBV5-8 and TRBJ1-1; weak D call: TRBD1 (5 bases). The length of the CDR3 is 16 residues. Germline CDR1 reads SGHTS; CDR2 reads YDEGEE. V was shortened by 2 bases and J by 8 bases, with 22 bases between the two germline ends. The CDR3, as DNA: TGTGCCAGCAGCTTCTACCGTACGTCAGCTGGGGGGGAAGCTTTCTTT. Protein product: CASSFYRTSAGGEAFF.

The chain joins TRBV28 to TRBJ1-2, with D unresolved. The V end lost 8 bases, the J end lost 2 bases, and 9 bases lay between the germline ends. This CDR3 spans 12 amino acids. Germline V gene data show CDR1 as MDHEN and CDR2 as SYDVKM. The CDR3 DNA is TGTGCCAGCTGGCCCCCCAACTATGGCTACACCTTC. Residues: CASWPPNYGYTF.

This chain joins TRBV4-1 and TRBJ2-2; weak D call: TRBD2 (6 bases). The germline V and J ends were trimmed by 0 bases and 0 bases, with 11 bases remaining between them. Germline CDR1 reads MGHRA; CDR2 reads YSYEKL. The CDR3 runs to 17 residues. The chain's CDR3 is CASSQDHGGSNTGELFF. CDR3 coding DNA: TGCGCCAGCAGCCAAGACCACGGGGGATCGAACACCGGGGAGCTGTTTTTT.